This T cell receptor (beta chain) stems from a study of a mutant IDH1 vaccine in newly diagnosed glioma. In the study overall: Treated patients, 62.5% male and around 40% female, averaged approximately 40 years of age. Study-level points and caveats: There seemed to be no relation between pseudoprogression and changes in top peripheral T cell clonotypes. Among patients, 90% to 95% showed immune responses induced by the vaccine.

Time point noted: baseline, week 1 (first vaccination visit). This sample's treatment: pre-vaccination baseline after standard-of-care therapy. Donors had new WHO grade 3 or 4 IDH1-mutant, ATRX-lost astrocytomas. As to this clone: Its antigen is unknown.

This table comes from immunoSEQ multiplex PCR, and its TCRdb copy is limited to in-frame clones, with some not included. The sample carries about 88,000 clones, approximately 80% recorded once. CDR1 and CDR2 (germline): MNHEY, SVGAGI. The CDR3 consists of 15 residues. V dropped 2 bases and J dropped 0 bases, with 11 bases sitting between them. The sequences come from PBMCs, collected from a glioma patient treated with radiotherapy, temozolomide or both. The V call is TRBV6-5, the J call TRBJ2-7, with unresolved D. This sequence originates from a man aged 40-55 years with glioma. Some clones in this sample may be carry-over from other donors' samples. The CDR3 bases are TGTGCCAGCAGTTACAGTCTTCTTAACTCCTACGAGCAGTACTTC. As protein: CASSYSLLNSYEQYF.